The 10 T cell receptor beta chains below come from one sample, sequenced in a study of T-cell memory formation after mild COVID-19. TCRdb used MiXCR to reprocess the 5' RACE reads, holding one entry per CDR3 protein. This sample has 300,000 to 350,000 distinct CDR3 sequences, with 14% found just once. Sequencing used PBMCs or a T cell subset sorted from them (not recorded which). The origin of the receptors is a man aged 18 to 30 who had mild COVID-19 (a few samples of this study predate the infection). Cell type and time point are not known.

This clonotype occurred a few times. The chain combines TRBV29-1 with TRBJ2-7, with 10 bases aligning to TRBD2. Trimming took 6 bases from V and 4 from J; bases not matched to a gene: 6. The CDR3 contains 13 residues. Germline V gene lookup returns CDR1 SQVTM and CDR2 ANQGSEA. CDR3 in DNA: TGCAGCGTAGACCAGCGGGGGGGTTACGAGCAGTACGTC. This translates into CSVDQRGGYEQYV.

The chain couples TRBV28 to TRBJ2-7; D might be TRBD1 (6 bases). Per germline, CDR1 MDHEN and CDR2 SYDVKM. Trimming removed 5 bases from V and 4 bases from J, with 18 bases in between. The CDR3 has 15 residues. The CDR3 loop is CASSNPGHPFYEQYV. The CDR3 bases are TGTGCCAGCAGTAACCCGGGACACCCCTTTTACGAGCAGTACGTC.

This clonotype was seen more than once but under ten times. This chain connects TRBV19 to TRBJ2-7, with D perhaps matching TRBD1 (5 bases). This CDR3 spans 15 amino acids. The V gene's germline CDR1 is LNHDA and CDR2 SQIVND (reference sequence). V was shortened by 4 bases and J by 3 bases, with 16 bases between the two germline ends. The CDR3 sequence is CASSTGLTVLYEQYF. The CDR3 DNA reads as TGTGCCAGTAGTACGGGCCTGACAGTTCTCTACGAGCAGTACTTC. Variable domain in full (rest from reference TRBV19 and TRBJ2-7): DGGITQSPKYLFRKEGQNVTLSCEQNLNHDAMYWYRQDPGQGLRLIYYSQIVNDFQKGDIAEGYSVSREKKESFPLTVTSAQKNPTAFYLCASSTGLTVLYEQYFGPGTRLTVT.

The rearrangement links TRBV10-3 to TRBJ1-2; the match to TRBD1 covers 7 bases. The trim removed 4 bases at V and 5 bases at J, leaving 7 bases unmatched. This CDR3 is built from 14 residues. Germline V gives CDR1 ENHRY, CDR2 SYGVKD. CDR3 DNA: TGTGCCATCAGTGCCTGGGACAGCTGGTATGGCTACACCTTC. Residues: CAISAWDSWYGYTF.

This clonotype has only a few counts. The V call is TRBV4-2, the J call TRBJ1-1; a possible D gene is TRBD1 (5 bases). Germline CDR1 reads LGHNA; CDR2 reads YNFKEQ. V dropped 0 bases and J dropped 1 base, with 12 bases sitting between them. The CDR3 consists of 16 residues. The CDR3: CASSQEVLGRNTEAFF. As DNA, the CDR3 is TGTGCCAGCAGCCAAGAAGTTCTGGGACGGAACACTGAAGCTTTCTTT.

This clonotype was detected only a few times. The V and J genes are TRBV5-6 and TRBJ2-3, with TRBD2 matching 7 bases. With V trimmed by 1 base and J by 2 bases, 10 bases remained unmatched. CDR1 and CDR2 (germline): SGHDT, YYEEEE. The CDR3 consists of 17 residues. The CDR3 DNA reads TGTGCCAGCAGCTTGAGGTCCAAGCGGGGTTTCACAGATACGCAGTATTTT. The encoded protein is CASSLRSKRGFTDTQYF.

The gene calls are TRBV5-6 and TRBJ2-7, with D perhaps given as TRBD1 or TRBD2 (6 bases each). CDR3 size: 14 residues. Germline assignment: CDR1 SGHDT and CDR2 YYEEEE. Deletions cut 0 bases from V and 2 bases from J, with 9 bases between. The CDR3 nucleotides read TGTGCCAGCAGCTTGGAAAGGGGGGCCTACGAGCAGTACTTC. Its protein product is CASSLERGAYEQYF.

CDR3 nucleotide sequence: TGTGCCAGTAGTATACTAGCGGGGAACACCGGGGAGCTGTTTTTT. Its protein is CASSILAGNTGELFF. The rearrangement uses TRBV19 and TRBJ2-2, with 8 bases fitting TRBD2. This CDR3 comprises 15 residues. The trim removed 2 bases at V and 1 base at J, leaving 0 bases unmatched. Germline lookup yields CDR1 LNHDA and CDR2 SQIVND (reference sequence).

J is TRBJ1-1 and V is TRBV20-1; D call uncertain. CDR3 length: 12 residues. V was pared by 4 bases and J by 4 bases, with 10 bases between. From germline, CDR1 is DFQATT and CDR2 SNEGSKA (reference sequence). The CDR3 DNA follows: TGCAGTGCTACGGTGGGGAGCACTGAAGCTTTCTTT. Protein sequence: CSATVGSTEAFF.

With respect to this clonotype: Since a much larger clone is just one base distant, this may be a read error. This chain connects TRBV5-5 to TRBJ1-2; D is perhaps TRBD1 (6 bases). Per germline, CDR1 SGHKS and CDR2 YYEKEE (reference sequence). CDR3 size: 13 residues. V lost 0 bases and J 4 bases, leaving 7 bases between the germline ends. CDR3 residues: CASSLDRAYGYTF. The CDR3 DNA sequence: TGTGCCAGCAGCTTGGACAGGGCCTATGGCTACACCTTC. Filled out from reference TRBV5-5 and TRBJ1-2, the complete variable domain reads DAGVTQSPTHLIKTRGQQVTLRCSPISGHKSVSWYQQVLGQGPQFIFQYYEKEERGRGNFPDRFSARQFPNYSSELNVNALLLGDSALYLCASSLDRAYGYTFGSGTRLTVV.